The rows below give T cell receptor beta chains drawn from one sample of a study of response to subunit inactivated influenza vaccine. TCRdb fed the RT-PCR reads into MiXCR, producing one record per CDR3 protein. The sample yields some 520,000 distinct CDR3 sequences, approximately 15% seen once. The starting material was CD4+ T cells sorted from PBMCs, obtained approximately 25 months after vaccination. These receptors were taken from a man between 50 and 75 years old who received an inactivated influenza vaccine. Each CDR3 is given with its conserved first and last residue. D genes are given only for firm matches.

J,D,V,CDR3
TRBJ2-2,.,TRBV9,CASSQRQADTGELFF
TRBJ2-1,.,TRBV7-9,CASSLVSAGSYNEQFF
TRBJ1-5,TRBD1,TRBV12-3/TRBV12-4,CASSLVNEGARNQPQHF
TRBJ2-1,.,TRBV12-3/TRBV12-4,CASSLLGGYNEQFF
TRBJ2-7,.,TRBV18,CASSPNAGSYEQYF
TRBJ2-7,.,TRBV5-1,CASSPRDPSWGQYF
TRBJ2-2,.,TRBV7-2,CASSLFKQNTGELFF
TRBJ1-5,.,TRBV15,CATSRTLVRAGQPQHF
TRBJ2-5,.,TRBV18,CASSPPAQGETQYF
TRBJ1-6,.,TRBV5-5,CASSQRGGWNSPLHF
TRBJ1-4,TRBD1,TRBV20-1,CSASVLGQGNEKLFF
TRBJ1-1,.,TRBV5-1,CASSFRRGTMNTEAFF